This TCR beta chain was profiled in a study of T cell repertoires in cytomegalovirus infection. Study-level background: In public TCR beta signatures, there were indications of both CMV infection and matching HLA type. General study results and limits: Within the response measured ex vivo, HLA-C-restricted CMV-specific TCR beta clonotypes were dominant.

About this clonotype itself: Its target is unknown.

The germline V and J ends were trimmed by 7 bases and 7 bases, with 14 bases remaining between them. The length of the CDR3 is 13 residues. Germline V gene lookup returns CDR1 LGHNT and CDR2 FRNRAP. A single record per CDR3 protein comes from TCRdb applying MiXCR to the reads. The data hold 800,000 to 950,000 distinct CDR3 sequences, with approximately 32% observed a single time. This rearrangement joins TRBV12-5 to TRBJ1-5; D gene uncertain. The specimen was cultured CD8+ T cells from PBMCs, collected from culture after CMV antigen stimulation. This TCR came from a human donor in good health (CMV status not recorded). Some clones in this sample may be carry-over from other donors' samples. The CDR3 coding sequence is TGTGCTAGTGTTCTAGATCGGGGACAGCCCCAGCATTTT. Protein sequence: CASVLDRGQPQHF.